This T cell receptor (beta chain) was sequenced for a study of neurological immune-mediated disorders. Study-wide results and limits: The highest TCR clonal expansion occurred in HTLV-1-associated myelopathy; multiple sclerosis fell below healthy controls.

The CDR3 extends over 14 amino acids. Germline V CDR1 and CDR2: DFQATT, SNEGSKA (reference sequence). The trim removed 6 bases at V and 5 bases at J, leaving 13 bases unmatched. Time point reported: longitudinal time-point 3. Every sequencing run returned over 180 million TCR-beta sequences, which were derived from 15-18 subjects. TCRdb used MiXCR to reprocess the 5' RACE reads, holding one entry per CDR3 protein. The sample records roughly 42,000 distinct CDR3 sequences, roughly 13% being singletons. This clonotype was counted at least ten times. Its antigen remains unknown. The chain couples TRBV20-1 to TRBJ2-7, with TRBD1 matching 7 bases. Input material: PBMCs. This TCR derives from a man under 40 in good health. CDR3 loop: CSAPPHRGINEQYF. As DNA, the CDR3 is TGCAGTGCCCCCCCCCACAGGGGTATCAACGAGCAGTACTTC.